What follows is one T cell receptor (beta chain) and its context. V was cut by 3 bases and J by 5 bases, with 10 bases left in between. This CDR3 comprises 13 residues. These data originate in a study of T-cell memory formation after mild COVID-19. TCRdb reprocessed the 5' RACE reads with MiXCR, giving one entry per CDR3 protein. The sample consists of about 360,000 distinct CDR3 sequences, 10% to 15% of them appearing once. The chain has TRBV12-3 or TRBV12-4 and TRBJ2-5; either TRBD1 or TRBD2 may supply D (5 bases each). The sequence came from a man younger than 35 who had mild COVID-19 (a few samples of this study predate the infection). Cell type and time point are not known. Sample: PBMCs or a T cell subset sorted from them (not recorded which). In DNA, the CDR3 is TGTGCCAGCAGTTTCCCGGGGACGGAGACCCAGTACTTC. This translates into CASSFPGTETQYF.